The clone carrying this T cell receptor (beta chain) has at least ten counts. The antigen is undetermined. CDR3 length equals 17 residues. In germline, CDR1 is DFQATT, CDR2 SNEGSKA (reference sequence). V shed 4 bases, J shed 2 bases, and the junction held 11 bases outside the gene matches. One entry per CDR3 protein, called by TCRdb with MiXCR from the reads. This table holds just under 300,000 distinct CDR3 sequences, 9.6% found once. This specimen belongs to a study of T cell repertoires in cytomegalovirus infection. Background on the study: CMV infection together with matching HLA type was indicated by public TCR beta signatures. Study observations and caveats: The ex vivo response showed dominance by HLA-C-restricted CMV-specific TCR beta clonotypes.

The sequence was obtained from a human donor in good health (CMV status not recorded). Some clones in this sample may be carry-over from other donors' samples. Source material: PBMCs. The chain carries TRBV20-1 and TRBJ1-5, with TRBD1 matching over 10 bases. This CDR3 reads CSATPGQGKSGNQPQHF. In nucleotides, the CDR3 is TGCAGTGCTACGCCGGGACAGGGGAAGAGTGGCAATCAGCCCCAGCATTTT.